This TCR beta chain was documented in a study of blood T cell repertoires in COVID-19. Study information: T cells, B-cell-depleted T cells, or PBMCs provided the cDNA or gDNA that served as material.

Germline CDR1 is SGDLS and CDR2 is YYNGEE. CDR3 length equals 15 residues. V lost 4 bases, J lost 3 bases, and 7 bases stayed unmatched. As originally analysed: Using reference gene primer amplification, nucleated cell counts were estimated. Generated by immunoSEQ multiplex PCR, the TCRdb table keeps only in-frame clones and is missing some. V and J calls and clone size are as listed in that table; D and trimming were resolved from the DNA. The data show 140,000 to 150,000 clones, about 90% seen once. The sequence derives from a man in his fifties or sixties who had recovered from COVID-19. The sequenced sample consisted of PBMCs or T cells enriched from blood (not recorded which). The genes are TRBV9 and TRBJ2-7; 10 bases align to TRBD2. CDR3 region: CASSFEAGGFYEQYF. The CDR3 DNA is TGTGCCAGCAGCTTCGAAGCGGGAGGGTTCTACGAGCAGTACTTC. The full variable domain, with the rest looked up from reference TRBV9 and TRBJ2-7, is DSGVTQTPKHLITATGQRVTLRCSPRSGDLSVYWYQQSLDQGLQFLIQYYNGEERAKGNILERFSAQQFPDLHSELNLSSLELGDSALYFCASSFEAGGFYEQYFGPGTRLTVT.